This TCR beta chain stems from a study of cytomegalovirus exposure and HLA in healthy donors. General study results and limits: Among the most significant clusters, several appeared linked to common viral pathogens in a later analysis. Reportedly, HLA-A and HLA-B alleles of most subjects were accurately predicted from TCR beta. Presence/absence analysis assumed near-uniform sequencing depth across donors.

With regard to this clone: Antigen: not known.

PCR involved 60 Vbeta and 13 Jbeta primers. Method: immunoSEQ multiplex PCR; TCRdb's copy keeps in-frame clones and lacks some. The sample holds some 170,000 clones, around 69% seen once. The sequence was obtained from a woman aged 25 to 39 in good health and CMV-seronegative. Sequences were obtained from PBMCs.

For the CDR3, the DNA is TGCGCCAGCAGCGAGGGTTTAACAGGGGATCAGCCCCAGCATTTT. Translation: CASSEGLTGDQPQHF. This chain links TRBV5-1 with TRBJ1-5; 7 positions match TRBD1. With 4 bases clipped from V and 5 bases from J, the junction kept 9 bases outside the gene matches. Germline V gene sequence: CDR1 SGHRS, CDR2 YFSETQ. The CDR3 covers 15 residues.